Here is one T cell receptor (beta chain) with its context. Germline lookup yields CDR1 SGHRS and CDR2 YFSETQ. The V segment lost 0 bases and the J segment 4 bases; nucleotides outside the gene matches: 12. The CDR3 spans 18 residues. Per the original methods: Amplification from reference gene primers served as the basis for estimated nucleated cell counts. Measured with immunoSEQ multiplex PCR; TCRdb has only the in-frame clones, and not every one. The V and J calls and clone size were taken over from that table, and D and trimming were inferred from the DNA. The sample contains 110,000 to 150,000 clones, roughly 80% of which appear only once. The sample belongs to a study of blood T cell repertoires in COVID-19. About the research overall: Acute and convalescent COVID-19 samples came from the United States, Italy and Spain. In each case, the material was cDNA or gDNA derived from T cells, B-cell-depleted T cells, or PBMCs.

V gene TRBV5-1 combines with J gene TRBJ2-5, with TRBD1 identical over 10 bases. The specimen was peripheral blood. The sequence derives from a woman aged 80 or over with acute or convalescent COVID-19. This CDR3 reads CASSLGIDGTGAGETQYF. The CDR3 nucleotides read TGCGCCAGCAGCTTGGGAATAGACGGGACAGGGGCAGGAGAGACCCAGTACTTC.